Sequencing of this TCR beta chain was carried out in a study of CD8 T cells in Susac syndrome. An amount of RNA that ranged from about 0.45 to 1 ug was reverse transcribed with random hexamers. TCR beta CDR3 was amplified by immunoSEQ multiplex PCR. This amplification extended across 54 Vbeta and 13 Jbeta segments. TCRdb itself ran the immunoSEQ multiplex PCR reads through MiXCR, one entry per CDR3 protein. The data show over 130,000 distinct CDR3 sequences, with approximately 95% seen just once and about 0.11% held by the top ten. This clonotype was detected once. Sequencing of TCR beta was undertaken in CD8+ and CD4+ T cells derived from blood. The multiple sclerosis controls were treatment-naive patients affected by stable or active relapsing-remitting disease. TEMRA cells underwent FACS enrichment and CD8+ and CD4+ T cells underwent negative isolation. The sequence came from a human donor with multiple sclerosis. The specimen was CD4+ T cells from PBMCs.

The CDR3 bases are TGCAGTGCTTTGACAGGGGCGGAGGGCTACACCTTC. It is translated as CSALTGAEGYTF. This chain uses TRBV20-1 with TRBJ1-2; TRBD1 aligns across 8 bases. The CDR3 sequence is 12 residues long. Unmatched junction bases numbered 7, after V lost 5 bases and J lost 8 bases. Germline CDR1 reads DFQATT; CDR2 reads SNEGSKA (reference sequence).